These T cell receptor beta chains were read from a single sample in a study of synovial regulatory T cells in juvenile arthritis. The method was immunoSEQ multiplex PCR; TCRdb's version includes in-frame clones alone and lacks a portion of them. The specimen's table records fewer than 9,000 clones. Sequenced: Treg cells from blood. The source of these receptors is a donor under 30 with juvenile idiopathic arthritis. CDR3s include the opening cysteine and the closing phenylalanine or tryptophan. Fields, in order: J gene, clone size, V gene, CDR3 length, CDR3 protein. For some rows the clone size is stated as once, few or many, or as a class when expanded; others skip it.

J gene: TRBJ1-2; clone size: NA; V gene: TRBV5-6; CDR3 length: 13; CDR3 protein: CASSALLEYGYTF
J gene: TRBJ2-5; clone size: NA; V gene: TRBV10-2; CDR3 length: 14; CDR3 protein: CARSPGGWGETQYF
J gene: TRBJ1-2; clone size: NA; V gene: TRBV4-2; CDR3 length: 14; CDR3 protein: CASSHGGGGHGYTF
J gene: TRBJ2-2; clone size: NA; V gene: TRBV5-1; CDR3 length: 14; CDR3 protein: CASIAGAGTGELFF
J gene: TRBJ2-3; clone size: NA; V gene: TRBV7-9; CDR3 length: 14; CDR3 protein: CASITDRGADTQYF
J gene: TRBJ2-3; clone size: NA; V gene: TRBV27; CDR3 length: 14; CDR3 protein: CASRVAGGPYTQYF
J gene: TRBJ2-3; clone size: NA; V gene: TRBV27; CDR3 length: 15; CDR3 protein: CASRLDRVGTDTQYF
J gene: TRBJ2-2; clone size: NA; V gene: TRBV5-1; CDR3 length: 16; CDR3 protein: CASGHTGGDVTGELFF
J gene: TRBJ1-4; clone size: NA; V gene: TRBV4-1; CDR3 length: 17; CDR3 protein: CASSLGQGAITNEKLFF
J gene: TRBJ1-1; clone size: NA; V gene: TRBV2; CDR3 length: 13; CDR3 protein: CASRPGPYTEAFF
J gene: TRBJ2-5; clone size: NA; V gene: TRBV11-2; CDR3 length: 15; CDR3 protein: CASSLGRLAVLTQYF
J gene: TRBJ1-1; clone size: NA; V gene: TRBV28; CDR3 length: 13; CDR3 protein: CASSYLTPLEAFF
J gene: TRBJ2-1; clone size: NA; V gene: TRBV18; CDR3 length: 16; CDR3 protein: CASSPGWGLLNNEQFF
J gene: TRBJ2-2; clone size: NA; V gene: TRBV6-9; CDR3 length: 14; CDR3 protein: CASSSLGYTGELFF
J gene: TRBJ2-7; clone size: NA; V gene: TRBV28; CDR3 length: 14; CDR3 protein: CASIRDRASYEQYF
J gene: TRBJ2-6; clone size: NA; V gene: TRBV7-2; CDR3 length: 18; CDR3 protein: CASSSRGGLSSGANVLTF
J gene: TRBJ2-7; clone size: NA; V gene: TRBV21-1; CDR3 length: 15; CDR3 protein: CASSKEGTGVDEQYF
J gene: TRBJ2-7; clone size: medium-sized; V gene: TRBV27; CDR3 length: 11; CDR3 protein: CASSRGRGQYF
J gene: TRBJ2-2; clone size: medium-sized; V gene: TRBV10-3; CDR3 length: 12; CDR3 protein: CAISTYPGELFF
J gene: TRBJ2-2; clone size: NA; V gene: TRBV18; CDR3 length: 15; CDR3 protein: CASTSAGPGTGELFF
J gene: TRBJ2-3; clone size: NA; V gene: TRBV4-1; CDR3 length: 14; CDR3 protein: CASSPQADRDTQYF
J gene: TRBJ2-4; clone size: NA; V gene: TRBV15; CDR3 length: 15; CDR3 protein: CATSKGGQGSGIQYF
J gene: TRBJ1-2; clone size: NA; V gene: TRBV25-1; CDR3 length: 16; CDR3 protein: CASRGQGRLGDYGYTF
J gene: TRBJ2-2; clone size: NA; V gene: TRBV10-3; CDR3 length: 14; CDR3 protein: CAISVGTNTGELFF
J gene: TRBJ1-2; clone size: NA; V gene: TRBV20-1; CDR3 length: 10; CDR3 protein: CSADNYGYTF
J gene: TRBJ1-2; clone size: medium-sized; V gene: TRBV30; CDR3 length: 14; CDR3 protein: CAWQDRVRDYGYTF
J gene: TRBJ1-5; clone size: NA; V gene: TRBV19; CDR3 length: 15; CDR3 protein: CASSRDRVLTQPQHF
J gene: TRBJ1-2; clone size: NA; V gene: TRBV28; CDR3 length: 14; CDR3 protein: CASSSRGFRRGYTF
J gene: TRBJ2-7; clone size: NA; V gene: TRBV19; CDR3 length: 13; CDR3 protein: CASSFGQHYEQYF
J gene: TRBJ2-2; clone size: NA; V gene: TRBV5-1; CDR3 length: 16; CDR3 protein: CASSLVRVRNTGELFF
J gene: TRBJ2-5; clone size: NA; V gene: TRBV19; CDR3 length: 13; CDR3 protein: CASSKSGRETQYF
J gene: TRBJ1-1; clone size: NA; V gene: TRBV6-1; CDR3 length: 13; CDR3 protein: CASSGIGNTEAFF
J gene: TRBJ2-1; clone size: NA; V gene: TRBV28; CDR3 length: 15; CDR3 protein: CASSSSSGIYNEQFF